The 31 T cell receptor beta chains reported below all come from one sample, sequenced in a study of blood T cell repertoires in COVID-19. Measured with immunoSEQ multiplex PCR; TCRdb has only the in-frame clones, and not every one. The sample yields 14,000 or so clones, roughly nine tenths seen once. Specimen: peripheral blood. The origin of the receptors is a human donor with active COVID-19. The donor label of this sample is uncertain.

This clone was observed once. Germline and junction disagree at one end, which may indicate a read error. Other DNA sequences in the same sample also yield this CDR3. The chain couples TRBV5-4 to TRBJ2-3, with TRBD2 identical over 8 bases. The CDR3 runs 15 residues. The germline gives CDR1 SGHNT, CDR2 YYREEE (reference sequence). The CDR3 nucleotides read TGTGCCAGCAGCTTTAGCGGGGTCCTCACAGATACGCAATATTTT. It translates to CASSFSGVLTDTQYF.

The chain joins TRBV30 to TRBJ1-4, with D tentatively TRBD1 (5 bases). Germline assignment: CDR1 GTSNPN and CDR2 SVGIG (reference sequence). With 5 bases removed from V and 7 bases from J, the gap between germline ends came to 14 bases. The CDR3 loop spans 13 amino acids. The CDR3 DNA is TGTGCCTGGGTATCGGTTGGGGCTGAAAAACTGTTTTTT. Protein product: CAWVSVGAEKLFF.

A single count supports this clone. The gene calls are TRBV24-1 and TRBJ2-3; D not certain. CDR3 length: 11 amino acids. Germline CDR1 KGHDR, CDR2 SFDVKD. With 4 bases removed from V and 5 bases from J, the gap between germline ends came to 3 bases. The CDR3 sequence: CATSDKDTQYF. The CDR3, as DNA: TGTGCCACCAGTGACAAAGATACGCAGTATTTT.

This chain links TRBV15 with TRBJ2-1; D unclear. The CDR3 has 14 residues. Trimming took 0 bases from V and 10 from J, leaving 13 bases between them. CDR1 and CDR2 from the germline V gene are LNHNV and YYDKDF (reference sequence). The CDR3 nucleotides read TGTGCCACCAGCAGAGAGTTAGTAGTCGTGGAGCAGTTCTTC. This sequence encodes CATSRELVVVEQFF.

The V call is TRBV2, the J call TRBJ1-1; D is ambiguous. The V gene's germline CDR1 is SNHLY and CDR2 FYNNEI. V gave up 3 bases and J gave up 0 bases, with 5 bases separating them. This CDR3 spans 13 amino acids. The CDR3 region is CASSDDMNTEAFF. The CDR3 nucleotides are TGTGCCAGCAGTGACGACATGAACACTGAAGCTTTCTTT.

The chain combines TRBV9 with TRBJ2-1; 8 nucleotides line up with TRBD2. Germline trimming cut 3 bases from V and 6 bases from J; bases unmatched to any gene: 11. The CDR3 contains 16 residues. Germline-derived CDR1 and CDR2 are SGDLS and YYNGEE. The CDR3 bases are TGTGCCAGCAGCGCCGTCTTAAGCGGGAGACCCAATGAGCAGTTCTTC. Its translation: CASSAVLSGRPNEQFF.

The V call is TRBV2, the J call TRBJ1-2; D call uncertain. Trimming pared 3 bases from V and 4 bases from J, leaving 3 bases between. The CDR3 is 11 amino acids. CDR1 and CDR2 from the germline V gene are SNHLY and FYNNEI. CDR3 sequence reads: CASSDSYGYTF. The CDR3, as DNA: TGTGCCAGCAGTGATAGCTATGGCTACACCTTC.

The chain employs TRBV9 and TRBJ1-1; D may be TRBD1 (5 bases). The germline V and J ends were trimmed by 8 bases and 0 bases, with 11 bases remaining between them. In germline, CDR1 is SGDLS, CDR2 YYNGEE. There are 13 residues in the CDR3. In DNA form, the CDR3 reads TGTGCCAGTTCGGGGGGAGTGAACACTGAAGCTTTCTTT. This translates into CASSGGVNTEAFF. The whole variable domain, filled in from reference TRBV9 and TRBJ1-1, reads DSGVTQTPKHLITATGQRVTLRCSPRSGDLSVYWYQQSLDQGLQFLIQYYNGEERAKGNILERFSAQQFPDLHSELNLSSLELGDSALYFCASSGGVNTEAFFGQGTRLTVV.

J is TRBJ1-1 and V is TRBV29-1; D gene ambiguous. The V and J ends lost 4 bases and 1 base respectively, with 10 bases between them. There are 13 residues in the CDR3. Germline V gene data show CDR1 as SQVTM and CDR2 as ANQGSEA. DNA for the CDR3: TGCAGCGTTGCGGAGGGCCAGAACACTGAAGCTTTCTTT. Translated, it gives CSVAEGQNTEAFF.

V is TRBV4-2 and J is TRBJ1-3, with D uncertain. V shed 0 bases and J shed 2 bases, with 8 bases lying between them. The germline V gene has CDR1 LGHNA and CDR2 YNFKEQ. CDR3 length: 15 residues. Here the CDR3 reads CASSQDPVTGNTIYF. DNA for the CDR3: TGTGCCAGCAGCCAAGATCCGGTTACTGGAAACACCATATATTTT.

The V and J genes are TRBV9 and TRBJ1-3; no reliable D call. The germline CDR1 and CDR2 sequences are SGDLS and YYNGEE. V lost 0 bases to trimming and J lost 0 bases, with 4 bases between them. This CDR3 is built from 14 residues. CDR3 residues: CASSVASSGNTIYF. CDR3 bases: TGTGCCAGCAGCGTAGCTAGCTCTGGAAACACCATATATTTT.

The chain couples TRBV12-3 or TRBV12-4 to TRBJ2-7, with D tentatively TRBD2 (6 bases). V lost 4 bases and J lost 4, with 8 bases in between. The CDR3 sequence is 12 residues long. CDR3 DNA sequence: TGTGCCAGCAGTTGGGACTTTTACGAGCAGTACTTC. Protein: CASSWDFYEQYF.

This chain links TRBV5-4 with TRBJ1-1; 10 bases are shared with TRBD1. Germline values: CDR1 SGHNT, CDR2 YYREEE (reference sequence). With V trimmed by 3 bases and J by 5 bases, 1 base remained unmatched. The CDR3 has 13 residues. The CDR3 reads CASSWDRGTEAFF. CDR3 bases: TGTGCCAGCAGCTGGGACAGGGGAACTGAAGCTTTCTTT.

This clone turned up a few times. In DNA form, the CDR3 reads TGCAGCGCCCGTGGGCTAGCGGAGAACACCGGGGAGCTGTTTTTT. This codes for CSARGLAENTGELFF. The rearrangement uses TRBV29-1 and TRBJ2-2; 7 bases fit TRBD2. The CDR3 has 15 amino acids. Losses at the gene ends were 7 bases for V and 1 base for J; bases not matched to a gene: 9. In germline, CDR1 is SQVTM, CDR2 ANQGSEA.

The chain employs TRBV27 and TRBJ2-2, with 10 bases fitting TRBD2. Germline-derived CDR1 and CDR2 are MNHEY and SMNVEV (reference sequence). The V gene end was trimmed by 6 bases and the J gene end by 0 bases; junction bases not matched to a gene: 7. The CDR3 length is 17 residues. The CDR3 loop reads CASRRLAGHANTGELFF. In DNA, the CDR3 is TGTGCCAGCAGGAGACTAGCGGGCCACGCGAACACCGGGGAGCTGTTTTTT.

The rearrangement links TRBV12-3 or TRBV12-4 to TRBJ1-1; 10 bases line up with TRBD1. V dropped 4 bases and J dropped 4; count of bases not matched to a gene: 0. The CDR3 is 13 residues long. CDR3 residues: CASSWTGGTEAFF. DNA for the CDR3: TGTGCCAGCAGTTGGACAGGGGGCACTGAAGCTTTCTTT.

The chain links TRBV6-5 to TRBJ1-2; perhaps TRBD1 as D (6 bases). The CDR3 has 12 amino acids. The germline CDR1 and CDR2 sequences are MNHEY and SVGAGI. The V and J ends lost 6 bases and 2 bases respectively, with 7 bases between them. The CDR3 region is CASRDRNYGYTF. In DNA, the CDR3 is TGTGCCAGCAGAGACAGGAACTATGGCTACACCTTC.

The chain employs TRBV21-1 and TRBJ2-3; the table's D call TRBD2 went unverified against the DNA. TRBV21-1 is listed as a pseudogene. The CDR3 totals 16 residues. The CDR3: CASSPSSGLSDRTQYF. CDR3 DNA: TGTGCCAGTAGCCCCAGTAGCGGCCTCTCGGACCGGACGCAGTATTTT.

This chain's CDR3 is CASSLGTATNYGYTF. The CDR3 DNA reads as TGTGCCAGCAGTTTAGGGACAGCCACTAACTATGGCTACACCTTC. This rearrangement joins TRBV6-5 to TRBJ1-2; 7 bases align to TRBD1. After removal of 4 bases from V and 0 bases from J, the junction contained 5 bases not matched to a gene. The CDR3 is made up of 15 amino acids. CDR1 and CDR2 from the germline V gene are MNHEY and SVGAGI.

The chain has TRBV5-1 and TRBJ2-2, with D perhaps TRBD1 (5 bases). Deletions cut 3 bases from V and 1 base from J, with 7 bases between. The CDR3 consists of 14 residues. Germline V gives CDR1 SGHRS, CDR2 YFSETQ. This CDR3 is CASSSTGNTGELFF. For the CDR3, the DNA is TGCGCCAGCAGCTCCACAGGGAACACCGGGGAGCTGTTTTTT.

The chain carries TRBV20-1 and TRBJ1-4; no definite D call. Deletions cut 5 bases from V and 8 bases from J, with 9 bases between. The CDR3 covers 11 residues. Germline CDR1 is DFQATT and CDR2 is SNEGSKA (reference sequence). Here the CDR3 DNA reads TGCAGTGCTCTGTATGAGGAAAAACTGTTTTTT. Its protein is CSALYEEKLFF.

This chain links TRBV2 with TRBJ2-3, with 7 bases that match TRBD2. The germline V gene encodes CDR1 SNHLY and CDR2 FYNNEI. The J segment lost 1 base and the V segment lost 6 bases, leaving 4 bases of the junction unmatched. The CDR3 spans 14 residues. CDR3 DNA sequence: TGTGCCAGCAGCAGGACTAGGGGCACAGATACGCAGTATTTT. This translates into CASSRTRGTDTQYF.

The chain joins TRBV7-8 to TRBJ2-5; unclear D gene. Germline-derived CDR1 and CDR2 are SGHVS and FQNEAQ. The CDR3 loop spans 15 amino acids. V was cut by 0 bases and J by 1 base, with 9 bases left in between. CDR3 sequence (DNA): TGTGCCAGCAGCTTAGCTTTTAACGGCCAAGAGACCCAGTACTTC. Translation gives CASSLAFNGQETQYF.

The rearrangement uses TRBV18 and TRBJ2-5, with a weak D call TRBD2 (6 bases). The CDR3 contains 15 residues. The germline V gene encodes CDR1 KGHSH and CDR2 LQKENI. V lost 3 bases to trimming and J lost 1 base, with 12 bases between them. CDR3 nucleotide sequence: TGTGCCAGCTCACCCGTCCGGGGGTTCCAAGAGACCCAGTACTTC. Translation: CASSPVRGFQETQYF.

The chain uses TRBV9 and TRBJ1-1; TRBD1 agrees at 8 bases. V lost 4 bases, J lost 1 base, and 3 bases stayed unmatched. The CDR3 is 14 amino acids. Germline assignment: CDR1 SGDLS and CDR2 YYNGEE. CDR3 residues: CASSYGQGNTEAFF. The CDR3 coding sequence is TGTGCCAGCAGCTACGGACAGGGGAACACTGAAGCTTTCTTT.

The rearrangement links TRBV11-1 to TRBJ2-3; D ambiguous. Germline V lookup: CDR1 SGHAT, CDR2 FQDESV (reference sequence). The ends were cut back, 0 bases at V and 3 bases at J, with 7 bases in the middle. The CDR3 consists of 14 residues. CDR3 in amino acids: CASSLALYTDTQYF. For the CDR3, the DNA is TGTGCCAGCAGCTTAGCTCTGTATACAGATACGCAGTATTTT. The full variable domain, in which reference TRBV11-1 and TRBJ2-3 provide the parts outside the CDR3, is EAEVAQSPRYKITEKSQAVAFWCDPISGHATLYWYRQILGQGPELLVQFQDESVVDDSQLPKDRFSAERLKGVDSTLKIQPAELGDSAMYLCASSLALYTDTQYFGPGTRLTVL.

The chain recombines TRBV21-1 with TRBJ2-7; TRBD1 is the table's D call, not checked against the DNA. TRBV21-1 is a pseudogene segment. The CDR3 has 19 amino acids. The CDR3 region is CASSKGLNSSGAPRDEQYF. The CDR3 DNA sequence: TGTGCCAGCAGCAAAGGTTTAAATTCAAGTGGGGCCCCCCGGGACGAGCAGTACTTC.

The chain combines TRBV30 with TRBJ1-2, with D perhaps TRBD1 (5 bases). Germline CDR1 reads GTSNPN; CDR2 reads SVGIG (reference sequence). V was pared by 0 bases and J by 7 bases, with 12 bases between. The CDR3 is 13 residues long. CDR3: CAWSVSGGAGYTF. DNA of the CDR3: TGTGCCTGGAGTGTAAGCGGGGGTGCTGGCTACACCTTC.

The chain employs TRBV28 and TRBJ2-4, with TRBD1 identical over 7 bases. Looked up from germline, CDR1 is MDHEN and CDR2 is SYDVKM. This CDR3 region has 14 residues. The junction had 7 bases not matched to a gene; V was cut back by 4 bases and J by 7 bases. The DNA of the CDR3 is TGTGCCAGCAGTTCAGGGGGTGCAGGGAACATTCAGTACTTC. Translation: CASSSGGAGNIQYF.

This sequence joins TRBV19 and TRBJ2-7; 7 bases are shared with TRBD1. The CDR3 totals 15 residues. Germline CDR1 LNHDA, CDR2 SQIVND (reference sequence). The ends lost 3 bases at V and 3 bases at J; junction bases unmatched: 8. The CDR3 DNA sequence: TGTGCCAGTAGTATTATCGGGACAGAACACTACGAGCAGTACTTC. Translated, it gives CASSIIGTEHYEQYF.

The chain is built from TRBV7-8 and TRBJ2-3; 11 positions match TRBD1. This CDR3 spans 15 amino acids. V shed 8 bases, J shed 9 bases, and the junction held 13 bases outside the gene matches. Germline assignment: CDR1 SGHVS and CDR2 FQNEAQ. The CDR3 here is CASRRTGGLEYTQYF. The CDR3 DNA sequence: TGTGCCAGCCGACGGACAGGGGGCCTTGAGTACACGCAGTATTTT.